This T cell receptor beta chain was retrieved from a study of OX40 agonist ivuxolimab in advanced cancers. Concerning the study at large: Ivuxolimab was a fully human IgG2 agonistic monoclonal antibody targeting the costimulatory receptor OX40 (CD134). In the dose-escalation cohort, 82.7% of patients were male, and the mean age was approximately 60 years with a range of roughly 20 to 85. Peripheral TCRbeta sequencing was intended to test whether TCR sequence diversity was altered and clonal T-cell expansion was caused by ivuxolimab. Prior anti-PD-1, anti-PD-L1 or anti-CTLA-4 therapy was permitted, and checkpoint inhibitors had been received by roughly two fifths of dose-escalation patients. Among the 52 dose-escalation patients, approximately 20 had hepatocellular carcinoma, roughly 15 melanoma, 9 renal cell carcinoma and 9 head and neck cancer. The paper reports the monotherapy dose-escalation portion (N of about 50 patients) of the phase I ivuxolimab trial. Intravenous ivuxolimab was administered to patients every 2 weeks at six dose levels: 0.01, 0.1, 0.3, 1.5, 3 and 10 mg/kg. Partial responses occurred in three dose-escalation patients: two with cutaneous melanoma and one with hepatocellular carcinoma.

In the case of this clone: Its antigen is unknown. No base quality information exists; no much larger clone differs at one position.

Patients with a history of autoimmune disease or receiving systemic immunosuppression were excluded from the trial. In every dose cohort, peripheral blood was drawn for TCR sequencing at baseline, cycle 4 day 1, and cycle 7 day 1. Samples were obtained from an open-label, multicenter, first-in-human phase I dose-escalation trial of ivuxolimab. Adults with locally advanced or metastatic head and neck squamous cell, hepatocellular, melanoma or renal cell carcinoma were enrolled in the trial. CD4+ and CD8+ T cells were sorted separately from peripheral blood before TCR sequencing. The investigation overall reported the following: In the 0.1-3.0 mg/kg groups, partial responders had among the lowest normalized peripheral clonal expansion, particularly in CD8+ T cells. On average, CD8+ T cells showed more expanded clones than CD4+ T cells after ivuxolimab. At doses from 0.1 to 3.0 mg/kg, clonal expansion was seen in both CD4+ and CD8+ blood T cells between baseline and week 6. The antigen specificity of the clonally expanded peripheral T cells was not determined. Low levels of normalized T-cell clonal expansion were also seen in some patients who did not respond.

Genomic DNA was isolated from the sorted cells so that the TCRbeta CDR3 region could be sequenced. The immunoSEQ Assay was used to sequence the TCRbeta CDR3 regions. Here the immuneACCESS table is served through TCRdb, limited to in-frame sequences with V and J called. Missing clones are a known gap in these copies; in checked studies unresolved V genes cover under half, and the rest lacks a known reason. This sample gives over 80,000 clones in total; approximately 91% of them show up just once. The ten largest make up less than 0.35% of the sample. This receptor was identified in an adult with an advanced solid tumor such as melanoma, head and neck, liver or kidney cancer. Sequences were derived from CD4+ or CD8+ T cells sorted from blood, sampled in a trial of the OX40 agonist ivuxolimab.

CDR3 loop: CASSLLAGGPSEQFF. In nucleotides, the sequence is TGTGCCAGCAGTCTACTAGCGGGAGGGCCCAGTGAGCAGTTCTTC. This chain is built from TRBV27 and TRBJ2-1; 13 bases in the junction line up with TRBD2. After removal of 5 bases from V and 9 bases from J, the junction retains 7 bases not matched to a gene. The CDR3 measures 15 amino acids from cysteine to phenylalanine. Only the CDR3 DNA is retained, 45 bases long and in frame from the first base. For CDR1 and CDR2, the germline V gene (reference sequence) lists MNHEY and SMNVEV.